A selection of T cell receptor beta chains follows, all from one sample in a study of cytomegalovirus exposure and HLA in healthy donors. Measured with immunoSEQ multiplex PCR; TCRdb has only the in-frame clones, and not every one. This sample's clone table lists 200,000 to 250,000 clones. Source material: PBMCs. The receptor source for this set is a girl aged 2 to 10 in good health and CMV-seropositive. CDR3s include the opening cysteine and the closing phenylalanine or tryptophan. The D gene is left open where the match is weak.

D gene	V gene	J gene	CDR3 protein	CDR3 DNA
TRBD1	TRBV28	TRBJ2-7	CASSSALDRGFSYEQYF	TGTGCCAGCAGTTCCGCCCTCGACAGGGGTTTCTCCTACGAGCAGTACTTC
.	TRBV5-1	TRBJ1-1	CASSNGGGAEAFF	TGCGCCAGCAGCAACGGAGGGGGGGCCGAAGCTTTCTTT
TRBD2	TRBV7-9	TRBJ2-1	CASSLGVGLINEQFF	TGTGCCAGCAGCTTAGGTGTGGGACTAATAAATGAGCAGTTCTTC
.	TRBV10-3	TRBJ2-3	CAISDLSRTDTQYF	TGTGCCATCAGTGACTTAAGCCGCACAGATACGCAGTATTTT
.	TRBV7-9	TRBJ1-4	CASSFLRGTTNEKLFF	TGTGCCAGCAGCTTTTTACGCGGGACAACTAATGAAAAACTGTTTTTT
TRBD1	TRBV27	TRBJ2-1	CASSLWPGGGNEQFF	TGTGCCAGCAGTTTATGGCCAGGGGGCGGAAATGAGCAGTTCTTC
TRBD2	TRBV4-1	TRBJ2-7	CASSQEPTAGVSYEQYF	TGCGCCAGCAGCCAAGAGCCGACAGCGGGAGTATCCTACGAGCAGTACTTC
TRBD2	TRBV7-8	TRBJ2-7	CASSTGGLAGGEQYF	TGTGCCAGCAGCACAGGGGGACTAGCGGGAGGCGAGCAGTACTTC
.	TRBV7-2	TRBJ2-7	CASSLTWSSYEQYF	TGTGCCAGCAGCTTAACATGGAGCTCCTACGAGCAGTACTTC
TRBD2	TRBV25-1	TRBJ2-5	CASSELGRSGRGGETQYF	TGTGCCAGCAGTGAATTGGGACGGAGCGGGAGGGGGGGAGAGACCCAGTACTTC
.	TRBV19	TRBJ1-5	CASSILRANQPQHF	TGTGCCAGTAGTATACTCAGGGCGAATCAGCCCCAGCATTTT
.	TRBV10-3	TRBJ2-7	CATRQGFNRPNQYEQYF	TGTGCCACCCGCCAGGGGTTTAACCGCCCGAACCAATACGAGCAGTACTTC
TRBD2	TRBV9	TRBJ2-2	CASSVGGLAGWTGELFF	TGTGCCAGCAGCGTAGGCGGTCTAGCGGGTTGGACCGGGGAGCTGTTTTTT
TRBD2	TRBV4-2	TRBJ2-7	CASSQNRGASGSWYF	TGTGCCAGCAGCCAGAACCGAGGGGCTAGCGGGAGTTGGTACTTC
.	TRBV19	TRBJ2-7	CASSKGGLINEQYF	TGTGCCAGTTCTAAAGGAGGGCTAATTAACGAGCAGTACTTC
.	TRBV7-9	TRBJ2-1	CASSYPGVSYNEQFF	TGTGCCAGCAGCTACCCGGGGGTCTCCTACAATGAGCAGTTCTTC
TRBD2	TRBV28	TRBJ2-1	CASSSPGLDLREQFF	TGTGCCAGCAGTTCGCCGGGACTAGACTTGCGTGAGCAGTTCTTC
TRBD1	TRBV9	TRBJ2-7	CASSYRGGTYEQYF	TGTGCCAGCAGCTACAGGGGTGGAACCTACGAGCAGTACTTC
.	TRBV21-1	TRBJ1-1	CASSKKRGTGPNTEAFF	TGTGCCAGCAGCAAAAAGAGGGGGACAGGGCCTAACACTGAAGCTTTCTTT
TRBD1	TRBV18	TRBJ1-2	CASSPGQTEYGYTF	TGTGCCAGCTCACCGGGACAGACGGAATATGGCTACACCTTC
TRBD2	TRBV9	TRBJ2-1	CASSVEGLAGGYNEQFF	TGTGCCAGCAGCGTAGAGGGGCTAGCGGGAGGGTACAATGAGCAGTTCTTC
.	TRBV5-1	TRBJ1-1	CASSRDMNTEAFF	TGCGCCAGCAGTAGGGACATGAACACTGAAGCTTTCTTT
TRBD1	TRBV7-2	TRBJ1-2	CASSLVEGAGGYTF	TGTGCCAGCAGCTTAGTGGAGGGGGCAGGGGGCTACACCTTC
.	TRBV5-6	TRBJ2-3	CASSLGGGSTDTQYF	TGTGCCAGCAGCTTGGGAGGGGGATCCACAGATACGCAGTATTTT
.	TRBV19	TRBJ2-7	CASSSGTRYEQYF	TGTGCCAGTAGTTCCGGGACTCGCTACGAGCAGTACTTC
.	TRBV6-6	TRBJ1-1	CASKFGMAAFF	TGTGCCAGCAAGTTCGGGATGGCGGCTTTCTTT
.	TRBV5-1	TRBJ1-2	CASSLVGQGREDYGYTF	TGCGCCAGCAGCTTGGTGGGGCAGGGAAGAGAAGACTATGGCTACACCTTC
TRBD1	TRBV27	TRBJ2-7	CASTGTAPYEQYF	TGTGCCAGCACCGGGACAGCTCCCTACGAGCAGTACTTC
TRBD1	TRBV7-9	TRBJ1-2	CASSLQGKEGYGYTF	TGTGCCAGCAGCCTACAGGGGAAGGAGGGCTATGGCTACACCTTC